This TCR beta chain was documented in a study of beta chain features in type 1 diabetes. This clone has only a few counts. Its target is unknown. Study findings and constraints: A moderate, significant TCRB CDR3 shortening appeared in type 1 diabetes across four CD4+ subsets.

The V gene lost 4 bases and the J gene lost 3 bases, with 6 bases spanning the gap. Looked up from germline, CDR1 is KGHSH and CDR2 is LQKENI. The CDR3 is 13 amino acids. Isolated RNA was reverse transcribed in full, so expressed TCRB transcripts were sequenced. Produced via immunoSEQ multiplex PCR; TCRdb's table is partial and in-frame only. The sample has about 650,000 clones; 9.5% to 15% are singletons. Sequencing was carried out using naive CD4+ T cells from blood. V gene TRBV18 combines with J gene TRBJ2-2; D is ambiguous. This receptor was identified in a young man with type 1 diabetes. The DNA for the CDR3 is TGTGCCAGCTCACTAATGGACACCGGGGAGCTGTTTTTT. This gives the protein CASSLMDTGELFF.